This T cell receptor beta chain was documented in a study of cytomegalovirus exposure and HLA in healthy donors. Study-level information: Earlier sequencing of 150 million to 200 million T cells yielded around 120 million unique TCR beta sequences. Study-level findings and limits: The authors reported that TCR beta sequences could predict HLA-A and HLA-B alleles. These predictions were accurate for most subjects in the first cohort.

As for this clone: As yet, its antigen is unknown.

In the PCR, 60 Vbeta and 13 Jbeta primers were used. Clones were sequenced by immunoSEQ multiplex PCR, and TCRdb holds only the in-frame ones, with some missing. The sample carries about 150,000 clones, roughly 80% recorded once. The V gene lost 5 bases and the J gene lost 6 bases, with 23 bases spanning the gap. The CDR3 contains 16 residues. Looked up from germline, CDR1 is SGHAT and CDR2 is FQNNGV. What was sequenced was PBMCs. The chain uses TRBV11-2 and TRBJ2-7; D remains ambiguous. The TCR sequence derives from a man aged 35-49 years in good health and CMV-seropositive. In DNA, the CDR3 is TGTGCCAGCAGCCCCTCCGTCTCCGCTGGCAGAGGCGAGCAGTACTTC. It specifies CASSPSVSAGRGEQYF. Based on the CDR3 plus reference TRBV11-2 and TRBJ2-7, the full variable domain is EAGVAQSPRYKIIEKRQSVAFWCNPISGHATLYWYQQILGQGPKLLIQFQNNGVVDDSQLPKDRFSAERLKGVDSTLKIQPAKLEDSAVYLCASSPSVSAGRGEQYFGPGTRLTVT.